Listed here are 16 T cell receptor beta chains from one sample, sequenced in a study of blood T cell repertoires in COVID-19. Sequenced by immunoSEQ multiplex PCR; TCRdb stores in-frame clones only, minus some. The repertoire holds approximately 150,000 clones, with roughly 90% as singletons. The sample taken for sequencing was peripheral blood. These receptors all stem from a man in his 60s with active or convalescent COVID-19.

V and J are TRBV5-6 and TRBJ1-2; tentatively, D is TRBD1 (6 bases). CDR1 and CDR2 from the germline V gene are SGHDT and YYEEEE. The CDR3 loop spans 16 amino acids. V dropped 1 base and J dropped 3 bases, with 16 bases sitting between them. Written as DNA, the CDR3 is TGTGCCAGCAGCTTGTCCGGACAGCTCGCTTACTATGGCTACACCTTC. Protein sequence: CASSLSGQLAYYGYTF.

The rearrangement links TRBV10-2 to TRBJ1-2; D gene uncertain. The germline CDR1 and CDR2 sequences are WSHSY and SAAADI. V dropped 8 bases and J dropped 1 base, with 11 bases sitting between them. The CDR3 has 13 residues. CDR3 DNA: TGCGCCAGCCTTGACACCTTTAACTATGGCTACACCTTC. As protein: CASLDTFNYGYTF.

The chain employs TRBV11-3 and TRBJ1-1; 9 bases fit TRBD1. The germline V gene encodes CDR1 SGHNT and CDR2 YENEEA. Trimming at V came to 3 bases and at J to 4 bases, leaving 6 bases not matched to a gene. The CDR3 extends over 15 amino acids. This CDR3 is CASSFAGQGGTEAFF. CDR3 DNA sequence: TGTGCCAGCAGCTTTGCGGGACAGGGCGGCACTGAAGCTTTCTTT. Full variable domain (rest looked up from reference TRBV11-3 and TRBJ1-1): EAGVVQSPRYKIIEKKQPVAFWCNPISGHNTLYWYLQNLGQGPELLIRYENEEAVDDSQLPKDRFSAERLKGVDSTLKIQPAELGDSAVYLCASSFAGQGGTEAFFGQGTRLTVV.

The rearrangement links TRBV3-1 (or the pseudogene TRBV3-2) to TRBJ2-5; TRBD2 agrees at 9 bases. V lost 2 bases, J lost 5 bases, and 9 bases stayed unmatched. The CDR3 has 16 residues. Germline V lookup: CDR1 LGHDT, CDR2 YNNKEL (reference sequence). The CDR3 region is CASSQNLGLAGETQYF. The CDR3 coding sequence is TGTGCCAGCAGCCAAAACCTGGGACTAGCAGGCGAGACCCAGTACTTC.

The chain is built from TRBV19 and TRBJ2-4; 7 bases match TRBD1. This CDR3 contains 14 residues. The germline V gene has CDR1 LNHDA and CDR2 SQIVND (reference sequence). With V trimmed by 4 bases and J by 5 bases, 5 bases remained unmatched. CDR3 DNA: TGTGCCAGTAGTAGAGACAGGGCCCAAAACATTCAGTACTTC. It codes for CASSRDRAQNIQYF.

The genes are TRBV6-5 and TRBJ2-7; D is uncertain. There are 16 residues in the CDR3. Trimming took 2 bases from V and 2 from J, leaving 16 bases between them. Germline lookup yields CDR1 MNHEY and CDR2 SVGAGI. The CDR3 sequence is CASSYTRLIFTYEQYF. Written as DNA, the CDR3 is TGTGCCAGCAGTTACACTCGACTCATTTTCACCTACGAGCAGTACTTC.

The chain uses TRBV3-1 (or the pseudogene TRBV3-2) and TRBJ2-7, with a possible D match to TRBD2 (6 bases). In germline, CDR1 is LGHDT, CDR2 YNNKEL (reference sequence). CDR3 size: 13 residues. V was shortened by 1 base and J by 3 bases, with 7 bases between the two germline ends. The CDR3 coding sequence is TGTGCCAGCAGCCAAGGGAGGGTCTACGAGCAGTACTTC. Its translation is CASSQGRVYEQYF.

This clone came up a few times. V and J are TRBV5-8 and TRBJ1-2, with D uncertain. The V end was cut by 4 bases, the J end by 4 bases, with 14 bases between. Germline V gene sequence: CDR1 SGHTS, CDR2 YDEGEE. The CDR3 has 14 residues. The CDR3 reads CASSPRTQTYGYTF. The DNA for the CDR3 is TGTGCCAGCAGCCCCAGGACTCAGACCTATGGCTACACCTTC.

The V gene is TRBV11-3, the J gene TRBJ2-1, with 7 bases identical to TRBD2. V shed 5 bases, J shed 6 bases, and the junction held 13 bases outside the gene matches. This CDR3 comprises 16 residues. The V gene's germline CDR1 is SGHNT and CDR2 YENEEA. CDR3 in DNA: TGTGCCAGCAGCGATCAAGGGAGCGGGACCCGCAATGAGCAGTTCTTC. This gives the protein CASSDQGSGTRNEQFF.

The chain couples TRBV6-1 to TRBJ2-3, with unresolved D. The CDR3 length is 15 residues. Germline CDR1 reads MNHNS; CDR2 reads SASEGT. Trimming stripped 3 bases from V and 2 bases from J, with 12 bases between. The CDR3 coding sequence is TGTGCCAGCAGTGATGTTGGCAGGTTCACAGATACGCAGTATTTT. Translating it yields CASSDVGRFTDTQYF.

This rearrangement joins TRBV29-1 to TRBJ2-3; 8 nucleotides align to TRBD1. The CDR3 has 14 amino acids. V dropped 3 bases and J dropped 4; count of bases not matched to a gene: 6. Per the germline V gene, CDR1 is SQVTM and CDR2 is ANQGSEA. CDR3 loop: CSVEGQGAADTQYF. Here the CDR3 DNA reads TGCAGCGTTGAGGGTCAGGGGGCGGCAGATACGCAGTATTTT.

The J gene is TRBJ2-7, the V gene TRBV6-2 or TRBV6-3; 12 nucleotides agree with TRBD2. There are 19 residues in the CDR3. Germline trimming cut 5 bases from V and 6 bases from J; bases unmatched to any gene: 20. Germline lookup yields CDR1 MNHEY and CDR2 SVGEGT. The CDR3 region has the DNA TGTGCCAGCAGTAGAGCGAAGACTAGCGGGGGCGCGGCAAGGCTCGAGCAGTACTTC. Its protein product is CASSRAKTSGGAARLEQYF.

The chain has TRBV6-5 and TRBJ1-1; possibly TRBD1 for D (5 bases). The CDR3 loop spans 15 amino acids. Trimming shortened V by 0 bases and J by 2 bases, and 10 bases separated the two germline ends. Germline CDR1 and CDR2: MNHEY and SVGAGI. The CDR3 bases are TGTGCCAGCAGTTACTCTGGCAGGGTCAACACTGAAGCTTTCTTT. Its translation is CASSYSGRVNTEAFF.

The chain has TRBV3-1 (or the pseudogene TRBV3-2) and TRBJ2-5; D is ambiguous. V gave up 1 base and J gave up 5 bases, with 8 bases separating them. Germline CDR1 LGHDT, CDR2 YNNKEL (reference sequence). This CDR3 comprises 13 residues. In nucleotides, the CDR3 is TGTGCCAGCAGCCAAGCCTACGGGGAGACCCAGTACTTC. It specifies CASSQAYGETQYF.

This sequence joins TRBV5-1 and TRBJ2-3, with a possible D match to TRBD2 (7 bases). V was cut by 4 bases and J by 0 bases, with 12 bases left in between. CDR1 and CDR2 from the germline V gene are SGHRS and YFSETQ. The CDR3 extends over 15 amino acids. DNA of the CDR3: TGCGCCAGCAGCGGACGGGGGGCCAGCACAGATACGCAGTATTTT. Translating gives CASSGRGASTDTQYF.

Here the CDR3 reads CASSQDLSGYEQYF. The CDR3 coding sequence is TGTGCCAGCAGCCAAGATCTTTCCGGTTACGAGCAGTACTTC. V is TRBV14 and J is TRBJ2-7; unclear D gene. The V gene's germline CDR1 is SGHDN and CDR2 FVKESK. CDR3 length: 14 residues. Trimming left V 0 bases short and J 4 bases short, with 10 bases between.